Listed here are 7 T cell receptor beta chains from one sample, sequenced in a study of blood T cell repertoires in COVID-19. Sequenced by immunoSEQ multiplex PCR; TCRdb stores in-frame clones only, minus some. Altogether under 150,000 clones are present, roughly 81% being singletons, with the ten largest covering about 8%. Source material: peripheral blood. Every receptor here comes from a human donor with acute or convalescent COVID-19. The donor label of this sample is uncertain.

V gene TRBV19 combines with J gene TRBJ2-2, with TRBD2 matching over 13 bases. The CDR3 sequence is 18 residues long. J was trimmed by 4 bases and V by 5 bases; bases with no gene match: 10. From germline, CDR1 is LNHDA and CDR2 SQIVND (reference sequence). The CDR3 DNA follows: TGTGCCAGTAGTCTAACTAGCGGGGGGGCAGGTGGCACCGGGGAGCTGTTTTTT. This translates into CASSLTSGGAGGTGELFF.

The chain recombines TRBV4-1 with TRBJ1-2; D possibly corresponds to TRBD1 (5 bases). The ends were cut back, 4 bases at V and 0 bases at J, with 15 bases in the middle. Germline V gene data show CDR1 as MGHRA and CDR2 as YSYEKL. The CDR3 sequence is 16 residues long. DNA of the CDR3: TGCGCCAGCAGCCCGGGGGGGACTTTTTCTAACTATGGCTACACCTTC. This gives the protein CASSPGGTFSNYGYTF.

CDR3 amino acids: CASSPTGDYGYTF. The CDR3 nucleotides are TGCGCCAGCAGCCCCACAGGGGACTATGGCTACACCTTC. The chain is built from TRBV5-1 and TRBJ1-2; 7 nucleotides line up with TRBD1. Germline assignment: CDR1 SGHRS and CDR2 YFSETQ. V trimming: 4 bases; J trimming: 3 bases; junction bases outside the gene matches: 3. This CDR3 spans 13 amino acids.

V is TRBV9 and J is TRBJ1-2; 10 bases map to TRBD1. Germline CDR1 reads SGDLS; CDR2 reads YYNGEE. The CDR3 sequence is 15 residues long. V gave up 0 bases and J gave up 4 bases; unmatched junction bases: 3. CDR3 nucleotides: TGTGCCAGCAGCGTAGAGGGACAGGGGAGCTATGGCTACACCTTC. The encoded protein is CASSVEGQGSYGYTF. The variable domain in full, completed from reference TRBV9 and TRBJ1-2, reads DSGVTQTPKHLITATGQRVTLRCSPRSGDLSVYWYQQSLDQGLQFLIQYYNGEERAKGNILERFSAQQFPDLHSELNLSSLELGDSALYFCASSVEGQGSYGYTFGSGTRLTVV.

Turning to this clone: Different DNA sequences within this sample yield the same CDR3. V gene TRBV5-1 combines with J gene TRBJ2-5; TRBD2 matches at 12 bases. Germline V gives CDR1 SGHRS, CDR2 YFSETQ. With 0 bases clipped from V and 5 bases from J, the junction kept 2 bases outside the gene matches. The CDR3 is made up of 15 amino acids. This chain's CDR3 is CASSLASGGAETQYF. Here the CDR3 DNA reads TGCGCCAGCAGCTTGGCTAGCGGGGGGGCCGAGACCCAGTACTTC.

The V gene is TRBV3-1 (or the pseudogene TRBV3-2), the J gene TRBJ1-2; 8 nucleotides match TRBD1. The V gene's germline CDR1 is LGHDT and CDR2 YNNKEL (reference sequence). The trim removed 4 bases at V and 6 bases at J, leaving 4 bases unmatched. This CDR3 contains 13 residues. CDR3 coding DNA: TGTGCCAGCAGCCGAGGACAGGGAGATGGCTACACCTTC. It is translated as CASSRGQGDGYTF.

The rearrangement joins TRBV2 to TRBJ1-1; 7 positions match TRBD1. Germline V CDR1 and CDR2: SNHLY, FYNNEI. The CDR3 covers 14 residues. V was pared by 8 bases and J by 5 bases, with 11 bases of the junction left unmatched. The CDR3 here is CASARGQLGTEAFF. CDR3 coding DNA: TGTGCCAGCGCTAGGGGGCAACTGGGTACTGAAGCTTTCTTT.